Listed below are T cell receptor beta chains from one sample, sequenced in a study of blood T cell repertoires in COVID-19. Here immunoSEQ multiplex PCR was the method, and the copy in TCRdb shows in-frame clones only, minus some. The sample includes tens of thousands of clones, 79% of them seen just once. Sequencing used peripheral blood. These receptors were collected from an older man with acute or convalescent COVID-19. Both conserved end residues are part of each CDR3. A D gene is named only where the DNA matches it firmly. Clone sizes are given selectively: once, few, many, or a class where the clone is expanded.

j_call: TRBJ2-5; clone_size: .; v_call: TRBV2; d_call: TRBD2; cdr3_aa: CASSPGGGKQETQYF; cdr3_nt: TGTGCCAGCAGTCCCGGGGGGGGTAAGCAAGAGACCCAGTACTTC
j_call: TRBJ2-1; clone_size: few; v_call: TRBV6-4; d_call: .; cdr3_aa: CASALGGEYNEQFF; cdr3_nt: TGTGCCAGCGCTCTCGGCGGGGAGTACAATGAGCAGTTCTTC
j_call: TRBJ2-5; clone_size: few; v_call: TRBV28; d_call: TRBD2; cdr3_aa: CASSPRTSGQETQYF; cdr3_nt: TGTGCCAGCAGCCCGAGGACTAGCGGACAAGAGACCCAGTACTTC
j_call: TRBJ1-4; clone_size: .; v_call: TRBV7-2; d_call: TRBD1; cdr3_aa: CASSSSYRGRNEKLFF; cdr3_nt: TGTGCCAGCAGTTCCAGTTACAGGGGTCGGAATGAAAAACTGTTTTTT
j_call: TRBJ1-5; clone_size: .; v_call: TRBV7-8; d_call: TRBD1; cdr3_aa: CASSSLGTGGGQPQHF; cdr3_nt: TGTGCCAGCAGCTCCCTTGGGACAGGGGGCGGTCAGCCCCAGCATTTT
j_call: TRBJ2-2; clone_size: .; v_call: TRBV19; d_call: .; cdr3_aa: CASQTEGWNTGELFF; cdr3_nt: TGTGCCAGTCAGACGGAGGGCTGGAACACCGGGGAGCTGTTTTTT
j_call: TRBJ2-7; clone_size: .; v_call: TRBV14; d_call: .; cdr3_aa: CASSQEHRIPYEQYF; cdr3_nt: TGTGCCAGCAGCCAGGAACACAGGATCCCCTACGAGCAGTACTTC
j_call: TRBJ1-4; clone_size: .; v_call: TRBV4-1; d_call: .; cdr3_aa: CASSQVSGPNEKLFF; cdr3_nt: TGCGCCAGCAGCCAAGTTTCAGGGCCTAATGAAAAACTGTTTTTT
j_call: TRBJ1-2; clone_size: once; v_call: TRBV6-5; d_call: TRBD1; cdr3_aa: CASSADRGTSYTF; cdr3_nt: TGTGCCAGCAGCGCGGACAGGGGCACAAGCTACACCTTC
j_call: TRBJ2-7; clone_size: many; v_call: TRBV24-1; d_call: .; cdr3_aa: CATSDLVNSNYEQYF; cdr3_nt: TGTGCCACCAGTGATTTAGTCAACTCCAACTACGAGCAGTACTTC
j_call: TRBJ2-5; clone_size: .; v_call: TRBV5-4; d_call: .; cdr3_aa: CASTPGARETQYF; cdr3_nt: TGTGCCAGCACCCCTGGGGCACGGGAGACCCAGTACTTC
j_call: TRBJ1-2; clone_size: few; v_call: TRBV9; d_call: .; cdr3_aa: CASSVGEGPYGYTF; cdr3_nt: TGTGCCAGCAGCGTAGGGGAGGGACCCTATGGCTACACCTTC
j_call: TRBJ1-2; clone_size: .; v_call: TRBV7-8; d_call: .; cdr3_aa: CASSLDGGNYGYTF; cdr3_nt: TGTGCCAGCAGCTTAGACGGGGGTAACTATGGCTACACCTTC
j_call: TRBJ2-1; clone_size: once; v_call: TRBV29-1; d_call: .; cdr3_aa: CSVGGRYNEQFF; cdr3_nt: TGCAGCGTTGGAGGTCGATACAATGAGCAGTTCTTC
j_call: TRBJ2-7; clone_size: once; v_call: TRBV10-3; d_call: .; cdr3_aa: CAISEDRELLNF; cdr3_nt: TGTGCCATCAGTGAGGATCGGGAGTTATTGAACTTC
j_call: TRBJ1-1; clone_size: .; v_call: TRBV7-9; d_call: TRBD1; cdr3_aa: CASSWTGLNTEAFF; cdr3_nt: TGTGCCAGCAGCTGGACAGGCTTGAACACTGAAGCTTTCTTT
j_call: TRBJ2-7; clone_size: once; v_call: TRBV5-6; d_call: .; cdr3_aa: CASSVGLARGLEQYF; cdr3_nt: TGTGCCAGCAGCGTGGGCCTCGCCCGGGGTCTCGAGCAGTACTTC
j_call: TRBJ1-1; clone_size: .; v_call: TRBV20-1; d_call: .; cdr3_aa: CSASPGENPNMNTEAFF; cdr3_nt: TGCAGTGCTAGTCCAGGGGAGAACCCCAACATGAACACTGAAGCTTTCTTT
j_call: TRBJ2-1; clone_size: .; v_call: TRBV4-1; d_call: TRBD1; cdr3_aa: CASSQGSWTGVVNEQFF; cdr3_nt: TGCGCCAGCAGCCAAGGCTCGTGGACAGGGGTGGTCAATGAGCAGTTCTTC
j_call: TRBJ1-1; clone_size: .; v_call: TRBV5-4; d_call: TRBD1; cdr3_aa: CASSPRTGPGTEAFF; cdr3_nt: TGTGCCAGCAGCCCAAGGACAGGCCCGGGGACTGAAGCTTTCTTT
j_call: TRBJ1-5; clone_size: .; v_call: TRBV11-2; d_call: TRBD1; cdr3_aa: CASSLDGTGDQPQHF; cdr3_nt: TGTGCCAGCAGCTTAGATGGGACAGGAGATCAGCCCCAGCATTTT
j_call: TRBJ1-5; clone_size: .; v_call: TRBV18; d_call: .; cdr3_aa: CASSGGANSNQPQHF; cdr3_nt: TGTGCCAGCTCAGGGGGGGCAAATAGCAATCAGCCCCAGCATTTT
j_call: TRBJ2-1; clone_size: once; v_call: TRBV21-1; d_call: .; cdr3_aa: CASSKEFNRTDEQFF; cdr3_nt: TGTGCCAGCAGCAAAGAGTTCAACCGAACGGATGAGCAGTTCTTC
j_call: TRBJ1-2; clone_size: few; v_call: TRBV29-1; d_call: TRBD1; cdr3_aa: CSVGGQGARYGYTF; cdr3_nt: TGCAGCGTTGGGGGACAGGGGGCTCGGTATGGCTACACCTTC
j_call: TRBJ2-3; clone_size: once; v_call: TRBV5-1; d_call: TRBD2; cdr3_aa: CASTWGGGADTQYF; cdr3_nt: TGCGCCAGCACCTGGGGGGGAGGCGCGGATACGCAGTATTTT
j_call: TRBJ2-2; clone_size: .; v_call: TRBV4-2; d_call: TRBD1; cdr3_aa: CASSSRPEGAGGELFF; cdr3_nt: TGTGCCAGCAGCTCCCGCCCCGAGGGGGCGGGCGGGGAGCTGTTTTTT
j_call: TRBJ2-1; clone_size: few; v_call: TRBV5-6; d_call: TRBD2; cdr3_aa: CASSFGVAGDYNEQFF; cdr3_nt: TGTGCCAGCAGCTTTGGTGTAGCGGGGGACTACAATGAGCAGTTCTTC
j_call: TRBJ2-6; clone_size: .; v_call: TRBV5-1; d_call: .; cdr3_aa: CASSLNRAGANVLTF; cdr3_nt: TGCGCCAGCAGCTTGAACAGGGCTGGGGCCAACGTCCTGACTTTC
j_call: TRBJ2-1; clone_size: .; v_call: TRBV3-1/TRBV3-2; d_call: .; cdr3_aa: CASSQESGILGEQFF; cdr3_nt: TGTGCCAGCAGCCAAGAATCGGGGATCTTAGGTGAGCAGTTCTTC
j_call: TRBJ2-2; clone_size: few; v_call: TRBV5-4; d_call: .; cdr3_aa: CASSPRGTGELFF; cdr3_nt: TGTGCCAGCAGCCCAAGGGGCACCGGGGAGCTGTTTTTT
j_call: TRBJ1-1; clone_size: many; v_call: TRBV19; d_call: TRBD1; cdr3_aa: CASSPGWDRGRDEAFF; cdr3_nt: TGTGCCAGTAGCCCAGGTTGGGACAGGGGACGGGATGAAGCTTTCTTT
j_call: TRBJ1-4; clone_size: .; v_call: TRBV25-1; d_call: .; cdr3_aa: CASSGGGLTTNEKLFF; cdr3_nt: TGTGCCAGCAGTGGGGGGGGCCTAACAACTAATGAAAAACTGTTTTTT
j_call: TRBJ1-2; clone_size: .; v_call: TRBV3-1/TRBV3-2; d_call: .; cdr3_aa: CASSQISRGYTF; cdr3_nt: TGTGCCAGCAGCCAGATTTCGCGGGGCTACACCTTC
j_call: TRBJ1-3; clone_size: .; v_call: TRBV10-3; d_call: TRBD1; cdr3_aa: CAISGQGTGNTIYF; cdr3_nt: TGTGCCATCAGTGGACAGGGAACTGGAAACACCATATATTTT
j_call: TRBJ1-4; clone_size: .; v_call: TRBV6-5; d_call: .; cdr3_aa: CASKNRVRSEKLFF; cdr3_nt: TGTGCCAGCAAGAACCGGGTCCGGAGTGAAAAACTGTTTTTT
j_call: TRBJ2-1; clone_size: .; v_call: TRBV27; d_call: TRBD1; cdr3_aa: CASSSLGGGRGLDEQFF; cdr3_nt: TGTGCCAGCAGTTCCCTCGGAGGAGGCAGGGGGCTCGATGAGCAGTTCTTC
j_call: TRBJ2-1; clone_size: once; v_call: TRBV6-4; d_call: TRBD2; cdr3_aa: CASSVHGGGYNEQFF; cdr3_nt: TGTGCCAGCAGTGTCCACGGCGGGGGGTACAATGAGCAGTTCTTC
j_call: TRBJ2-2; clone_size: .; v_call: TRBV6-5; d_call: .; cdr3_aa: CATKTELNTGELFF; cdr3_nt: TGTGCCACAAAGACAGAACTGAACACCGGGGAGCTGTTTTTT
j_call: TRBJ1-1; clone_size: .; v_call: TRBV5-1; d_call: .; cdr3_aa: CASADNLNTEAFF; cdr3_nt: TGCGCCAGCGCCGACAATTTGAACACTGAAGCTTTCTTT
j_call: TRBJ1-5; clone_size: few; v_call: TRBV19; d_call: TRBD1; cdr3_aa: CASSFPGQGLNQPQHF; cdr3_nt: TGTGCCAGTAGCTTCCCGGGACAGGGGCTCAATCAGCCCCAGCATTTT
j_call: TRBJ2-5; clone_size: .; v_call: TRBV5-6; d_call: .; cdr3_aa: CASSLEGMETQYF; cdr3_nt: TGTGCCAGCAGCTTGGAGGGGATGGAGACCCAGTACTTC
j_call: TRBJ1-1; clone_size: .; v_call: TRBV9; d_call: .; cdr3_aa: CASSVASVNTEAFF; cdr3_nt: TGTGCCAGCAGCGTAGCGAGTGTAAACACTGAAGCTTTCTTT
j_call: TRBJ2-1; clone_size: .; v_call: TRBV2; d_call: TRBD2; cdr3_aa: CASRASLADSYNEQFF; cdr3_nt: TGTGCCAGCAGAGCCTCTCTAGCGGACTCCTACAATGAGCAGTTCTTC
j_call: TRBJ1-4; clone_size: .; v_call: TRBV28; d_call: .; cdr3_aa: CASSFRGDRGEKLFF; cdr3_nt: TGTGCCAGCAGCTTTCGGGGGGATAGGGGTGAAAAACTGTTTTTT
j_call: TRBJ2-5; clone_size: .; v_call: TRBV28; d_call: TRBD1; cdr3_aa: CASSSIRDRVVRTQYF; cdr3_nt: TGTGCCAGCAGTTCAATCCGGGACAGGGTGGTAAGGACCCAGTACTTC
j_call: TRBJ1-1; clone_size: .; v_call: TRBV5-1; d_call: .; cdr3_aa: CASSLAGGLGTEAFF; cdr3_nt: TGCGCCAGCAGCTTGGCCGGAGGGCTAGGCACTGAAGCTTTCTTT
j_call: TRBJ2-2; clone_size: few; v_call: TRBV6-5; d_call: .; cdr3_aa: CAIGDRGTGELFF; cdr3_nt: TGTGCCATCGGGGATCGAGGCACCGGGGAGCTGTTTTTT
j_call: TRBJ2-1; clone_size: .; v_call: TRBV6-5; d_call: .; cdr3_aa: CASRPIGGSYNEQFF; cdr3_nt: TGTGCCAGCAGGCCCATAGGGGGCTCCTACAATGAGCAGTTCTTC
j_call: TRBJ2-3; clone_size: .; v_call: TRBV5-1; d_call: .; cdr3_aa: CASSLEGTLGDTQYF; cdr3_nt: TGCGCCAGCAGCTTGGAGGGGACTCTGGGAGATACGCAGTATTTT
j_call: TRBJ2-2; clone_size: once; v_call: TRBV5-5; d_call: .; cdr3_aa: CASSLASGYTGELFF; cdr3_nt: TGTGCCAGCAGCTTGGCCTCCGGGTACACCGGGGAGCTGTTTTTT
j_call: TRBJ2-2; clone_size: .; v_call: TRBV2; d_call: .; cdr3_aa: CASSEVQGNTGELFF; cdr3_nt: TGTGCCAGCAGTGAAGTGCAGGGGAACACCGGGGAGCTGTTTTTT